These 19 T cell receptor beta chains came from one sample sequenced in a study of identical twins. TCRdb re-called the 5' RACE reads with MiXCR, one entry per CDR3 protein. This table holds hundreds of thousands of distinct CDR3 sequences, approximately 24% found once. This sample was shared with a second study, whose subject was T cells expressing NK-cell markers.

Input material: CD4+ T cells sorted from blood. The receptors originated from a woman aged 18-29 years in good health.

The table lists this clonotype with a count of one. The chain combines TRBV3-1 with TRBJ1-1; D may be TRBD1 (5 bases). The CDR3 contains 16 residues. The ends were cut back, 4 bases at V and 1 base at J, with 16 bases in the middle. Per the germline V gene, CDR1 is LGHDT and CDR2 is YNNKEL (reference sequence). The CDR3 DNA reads TGTGCCAGCAGCCCCTGGGGCAGGACAACGAACACTGAAGCTTTCTTT. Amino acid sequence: CASSPWGRTTNTEAFF.

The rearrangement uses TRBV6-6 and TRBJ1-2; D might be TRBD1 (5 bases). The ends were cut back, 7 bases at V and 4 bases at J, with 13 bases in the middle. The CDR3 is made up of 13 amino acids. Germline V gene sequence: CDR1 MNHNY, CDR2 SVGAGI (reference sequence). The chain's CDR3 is CASTPGLGYGYTF. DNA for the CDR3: TGTGCCAGCACCCCGGGGCTGGGCTATGGCTACACCTTC.

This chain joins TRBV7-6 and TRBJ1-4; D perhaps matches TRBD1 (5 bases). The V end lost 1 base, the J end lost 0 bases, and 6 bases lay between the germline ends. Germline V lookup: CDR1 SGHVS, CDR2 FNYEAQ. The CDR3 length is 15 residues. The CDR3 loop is CASSLGQSTNEKLFF. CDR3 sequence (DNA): TGTGCCAGCAGCTTAGGACAGTCAACTAATGAAAAACTGTTTTTT. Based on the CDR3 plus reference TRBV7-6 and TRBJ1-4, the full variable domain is GAGVSQSPRYKVTKRGQDVALRCDPISGHVSLYWYRQALGQGPEFLTYFNYEAQQDKSGLPNDRFSAERPEGSISTLTIQRTEQRDSAMYRCASSLGQSTNEKLFFGSGTQLSVL.

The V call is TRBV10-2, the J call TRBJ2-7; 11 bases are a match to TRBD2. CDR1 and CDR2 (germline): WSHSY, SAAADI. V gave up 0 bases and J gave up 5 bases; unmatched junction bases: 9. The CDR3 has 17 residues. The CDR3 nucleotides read TGCGCCAGCAGTGAGTCCACCACTAGCGGGAGAAGACACGAGCAGTACTTC. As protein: CASSESTTSGRRHEQYF.

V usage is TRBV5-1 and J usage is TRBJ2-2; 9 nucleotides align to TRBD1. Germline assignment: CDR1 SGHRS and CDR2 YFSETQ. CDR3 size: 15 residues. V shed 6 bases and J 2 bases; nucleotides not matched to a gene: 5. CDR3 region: CASISTGGNTGELFF. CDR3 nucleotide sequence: TGCGCCAGCATTTCCACAGGGGGCAACACCGGGGAGCTGTTTTTT.

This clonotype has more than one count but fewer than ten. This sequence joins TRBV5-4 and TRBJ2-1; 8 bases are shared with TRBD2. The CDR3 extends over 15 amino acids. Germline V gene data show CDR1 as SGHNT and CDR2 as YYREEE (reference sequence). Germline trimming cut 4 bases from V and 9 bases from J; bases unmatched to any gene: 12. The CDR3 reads CASSSAGGGRGEQFF. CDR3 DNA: TGTGCCAGCAGCAGCGCTGGCGGGGGGCGGGGTGAGCAGTTCTTC.

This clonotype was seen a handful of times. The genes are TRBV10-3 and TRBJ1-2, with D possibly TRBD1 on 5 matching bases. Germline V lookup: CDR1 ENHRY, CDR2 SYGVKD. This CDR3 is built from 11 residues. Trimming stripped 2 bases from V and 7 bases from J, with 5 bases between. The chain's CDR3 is CAISEGAGYTF. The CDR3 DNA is TGTGCCATCAGTGAGGGGGCTGGCTACACCTTC.

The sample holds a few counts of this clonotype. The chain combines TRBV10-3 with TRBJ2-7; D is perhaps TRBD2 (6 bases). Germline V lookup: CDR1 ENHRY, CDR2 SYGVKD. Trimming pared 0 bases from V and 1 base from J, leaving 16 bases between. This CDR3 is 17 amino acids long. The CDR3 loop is CAISESKTSKSSYEQYF. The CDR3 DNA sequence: TGTGCCATCAGTGAGTCAAAGACTAGTAAGTCGTCCTACGAGCAGTACTTC.

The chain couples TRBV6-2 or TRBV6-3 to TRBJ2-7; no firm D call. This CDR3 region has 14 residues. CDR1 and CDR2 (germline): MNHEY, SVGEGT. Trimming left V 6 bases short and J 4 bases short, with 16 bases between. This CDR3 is CASSMDGTRYEQYF. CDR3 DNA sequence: TGTGCCAGCAGCATGGACGGAACCAGGTACGAGCAGTACTTC.

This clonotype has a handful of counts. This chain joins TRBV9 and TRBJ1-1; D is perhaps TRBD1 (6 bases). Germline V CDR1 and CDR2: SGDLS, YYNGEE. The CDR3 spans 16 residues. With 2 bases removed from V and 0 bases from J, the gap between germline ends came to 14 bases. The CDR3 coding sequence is TGTGCCAGCAGCGTGGGGGCCGGGACAATGAACACTGAAGCTTTCTTT. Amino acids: CASSVGAGTMNTEAFF.

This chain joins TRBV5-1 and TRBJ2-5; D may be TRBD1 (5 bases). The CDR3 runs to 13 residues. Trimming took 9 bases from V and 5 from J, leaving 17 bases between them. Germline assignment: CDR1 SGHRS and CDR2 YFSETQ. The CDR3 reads CATTLQGSETQYF. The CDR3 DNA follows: TGCGCCACCACACTCCAGGGTTCCGAGACCCAGTACTTC.

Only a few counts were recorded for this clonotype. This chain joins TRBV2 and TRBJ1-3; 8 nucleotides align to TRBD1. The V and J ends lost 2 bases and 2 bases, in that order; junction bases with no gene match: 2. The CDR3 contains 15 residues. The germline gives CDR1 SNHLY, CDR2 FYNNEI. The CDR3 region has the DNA TGTGCCAGCAGTGAACAGGGGGCCACTGGAAACACCATATATTTT. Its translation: CASSEQGATGNTIYF.

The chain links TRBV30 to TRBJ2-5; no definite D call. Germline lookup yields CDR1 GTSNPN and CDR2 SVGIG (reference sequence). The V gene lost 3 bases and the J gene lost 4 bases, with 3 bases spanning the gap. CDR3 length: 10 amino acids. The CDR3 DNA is TGTGCCTGGAGCGCAGAGACCCAGTACTTC. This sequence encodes CAWSAETQYF.

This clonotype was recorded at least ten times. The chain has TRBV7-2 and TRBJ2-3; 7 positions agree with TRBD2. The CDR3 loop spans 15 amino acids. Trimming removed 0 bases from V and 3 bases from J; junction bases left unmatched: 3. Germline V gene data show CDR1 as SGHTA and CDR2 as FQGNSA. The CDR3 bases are TGTGCCAGCAGCTTAGCGGGAGGGCCAACAGATACGCAGTATTTT. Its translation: CASSLAGGPTDTQYF.

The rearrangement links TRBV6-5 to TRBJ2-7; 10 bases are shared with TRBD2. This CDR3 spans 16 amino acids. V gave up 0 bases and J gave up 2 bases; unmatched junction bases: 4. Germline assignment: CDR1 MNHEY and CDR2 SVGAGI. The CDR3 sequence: CASSYSILAGAYEQYF. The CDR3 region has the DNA TGTGCCAGCAGTTACTCGATTCTAGCGGGGGCCTACGAGCAGTACTTC.

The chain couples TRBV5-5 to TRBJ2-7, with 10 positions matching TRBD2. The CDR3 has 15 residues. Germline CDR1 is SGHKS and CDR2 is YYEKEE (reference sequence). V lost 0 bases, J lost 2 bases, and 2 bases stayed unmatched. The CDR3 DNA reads TGTGCCAGCAGCTTGGTCGGGACTAGCGCCTACGAGCAGTACTTC. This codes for CASSLVGTSAYEQYF.

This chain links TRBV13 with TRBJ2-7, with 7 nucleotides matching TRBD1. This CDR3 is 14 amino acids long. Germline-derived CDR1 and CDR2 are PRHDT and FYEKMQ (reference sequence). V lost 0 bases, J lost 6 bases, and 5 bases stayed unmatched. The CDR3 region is CASSLGTGIVEQYF. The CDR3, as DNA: TGTGCCAGCAGCTTAGGGACAGGGATCGTCGAGCAGTACTTC. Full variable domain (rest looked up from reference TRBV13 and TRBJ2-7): AAGVIQSPRHLIKEKRETATLKCYPIPRHDTVYWYQQGPGQDPQFLISFYEKMQSDKGSIPDRFSAQQFSDYHSELNMSSLELGDSALYFCASSLGTGIVEQYFGPGTRLTVT.

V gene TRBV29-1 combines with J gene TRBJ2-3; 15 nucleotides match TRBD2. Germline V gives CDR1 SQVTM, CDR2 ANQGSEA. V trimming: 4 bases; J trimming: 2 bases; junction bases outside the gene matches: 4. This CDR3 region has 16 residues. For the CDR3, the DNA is TGCAGCGTTGGTGGACTAGCGGGAGGGAACACAGATACGCAGTATTTT. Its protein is CSVGGLAGGNTDTQYF.

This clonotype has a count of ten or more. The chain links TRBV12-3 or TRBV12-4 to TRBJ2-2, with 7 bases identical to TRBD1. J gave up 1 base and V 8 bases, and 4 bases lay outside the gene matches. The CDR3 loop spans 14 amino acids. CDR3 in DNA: TGTGCCAGCCGGAGGACAGGGAACACCGGGGAGCTGTTTTTT. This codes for CASRRTGNTGELFF.